This TCR beta chain originates from a study of CD8 T cells in ankylosing spondylitis. Points from the study as a whole: Prior literature has documented some motif variants in synovial fluid and blood from reactive arthritis.

MiXCR was run by TCRdb on the 5' RACE reads, yielding one entry per CDR3 protein. The sample includes just over 350,000 distinct CDR3 sequences, 20% of them seen just once. In regard to this clonotype: Antigen: not known.

Looked up from germline, CDR1 is DFQATT and CDR2 is SNEGSKA (reference sequence). The CDR3 loop spans 14 amino acids. This chain joins TRBV20-1 and TRBJ2-3; TRBD2 agrees at 9 bases. The receptor comes from a male donor with ankylosing spondylitis or in good health (not recorded which). Sequenced input: blood, either unsorted or a sorted T cell fraction (not recorded which). The CDR3 spells CSDLTSGHTDTQYF. The DNA of the CDR3 is TGCAGCGACCTTACTAGCGGGCACACAGATACGCAGTATTTT.